These 28 T cell receptor beta chains were sequenced from one sample in a study of early T cells in non-severe SARS-CoV-2 infection (dated by TCRdb to the early 2020s). The method was 5' RACE. These reads were obtained on a NextSeq 500. TCRdb reprocessed the public reads (quality trimming at Q25 with fastp, clone calling with MiXCR) and kept in-frame beta chains. Every distinct CDR3 protein forms one entry, paired with its most common genes and DNA. The table for this sample lists tens of thousands of distinct CDR3 sequences; around 12% of them were counted only once. Of the sample, around 1.4% falls within the top ten clones. The sample in question was whole blood, obtained at baseline. These receptor sequences come from an adult who was a healthcare worker with PCR-confirmed SARS-CoV-2 infection or an uninfected control (not recorded which).

This chain connects TRBV14 to TRBJ1-1, with no clear D. The germline CDR1 and CDR2 sequences are SGHDN and FVKESK. The CDR3 has 15 amino acids. V shed 4 bases and J shed 3 bases, with 15 bases lying between them. In nucleotides, the CDR3 is TGTGCCAGCAGCCCCCGTTTGGGGATGTACACTGAAGCTTTCTTT. Translation gives CASSPRLGMYTEAFF.

CDR3: CASSGTTYGYTF. The CDR3 region has the DNA TGTGCCAGCAGCGGGACCACCTATGGCTACACCTTC. V gene TRBV6-6 combines with J gene TRBJ1-2; D possibly corresponds to TRBD1 (5 bases). There are 12 residues in the CDR3. In germline, CDR1 is MNHNY, CDR2 SVGAGI (reference sequence). V gave up 6 bases and J gave up 4 bases, with 9 bases separating them.

This clonotype appeared many times. J is TRBJ2-6 and V is TRBV6-2 or TRBV6-3, with D tentatively TRBD1 (5 bases). Deletions cut 6 bases from V and 2 bases from J, with 11 bases between. CDR3 length equals 15 residues. Germline lookup yields CDR1 MNHEY and CDR2 SVGEGT. The CDR3 reads CASRSTGPGANVLTF. Written as DNA, the CDR3 is TGTGCCAGCAGAAGTACAGGTCCTGGGGCCAACGTCCTGACTTTC.

J is TRBJ2-2 and V is TRBV24-1; D unresolved. The CDR3 covers 14 residues. With 7 bases removed from V and 2 bases from J, the gap between germline ends came to 10 bases. CDR1 and CDR2 from the germline V gene are KGHDR and SFDVKD. The CDR3 spells CATSSTENTGELFF. CDR3 bases: TGTGCCACCAGCTCTACAGAAAACACCGGGGAGCTGTTTTTT.

The chain has TRBV19 and TRBJ2-3; 7 bases match TRBD1. CDR1 is LNHDA and CDR2 is SQIVND in the germline V gene (reference sequence). CDR3 length: 16 amino acids. Trimming removed 5 bases from V and 3 bases from J; junction bases left unmatched: 11. CDR3 DNA: TGTGCCAGTAGTCCGCGCACAGGGGTGTCGACAGATACGCAGTATTTT. It encodes CASSPRTGVSTDTQYF. Full variable domain (rest looked up from reference TRBV19 and TRBJ2-3): DGGITQSPKYLFRKEGQNVTLSCEQNLNHDAMYWYRQDPGQGLRLIYYSQIVNDFQKGDIAEGYSVSREKKESFPLTVTSAQKNPTAFYLCASSPRTGVSTDTQYFGPGTRLTVL.

This clonotype was picked up many times. The chain uses TRBV5-1 and TRBJ1-5, with D possibly matching TRBD1 (5 bases). The CDR3 is 14 amino acids. Germline V lookup: CDR1 SGHRS, CDR2 YFSETQ. V lost 0 bases, J lost 7 bases, and 11 bases lay in between. The CDR3: CASSLEAGSQPQHF. DNA of the CDR3: TGCGCCAGCAGCTTGGAGGCAGGGAGCCAGCCCCAGCATTTT.

This clonotype was seen more than once but under ten times. The chain employs TRBV13 and TRBJ1-3, with a possible D match to TRBD1 (6 bases). V lost 4 bases, J lost 3 bases, and 16 bases lay in between. Looked up from germline, CDR1 is PRHDT and CDR2 is FYEKMQ (reference sequence). The CDR3 covers 16 residues. This CDR3 is CASSSETRGFGNTIYF. The CDR3 DNA reads as TGTGCCAGCAGCTCCGAAACCAGGGGATTTGGAAACACCATATATTTT.

As regards this clonotype: At one boundary the junction diverges from the germline segment, which might be a read error. The V call is TRBV27, the J call TRBJ2-1, with no clear D. Germline assignment: CDR1 MNHEY and CDR2 SMNVEV (reference sequence). The length of the CDR3 is 13 residues. In DNA, the CDR3 is TGTGCCAGCAGTCTATCCGATTGGAATGAGCAGTTCTTC. Encoded protein: CASSLSDWNEQFF.

This clonotype was seen a few times. J is TRBJ1-6 and V is TRBV5-4; perhaps TRBD1 as D (6 bases). V was pared by 0 bases and J by 6 bases, with 13 bases between. This CDR3 region has 16 residues. Germline V lookup: CDR1 SGHNT, CDR2 YYREEE (reference sequence). The CDR3, as DNA: TGTGCCAGCAGCTTGGGCGGCAGGGGACTTAATTCACCCCTCCACTTT. As protein: CASSLGGRGLNSPLHF.

This clonotype was detected ten times or more. V is TRBV20-1 and J is TRBJ1-2; 9 nucleotides agree with TRBD1. There are 14 residues in the CDR3. With V trimmed by 6 bases and J by 7 bases, 12 bases remained unmatched. Germline V gives CDR1 DFQATT, CDR2 SNEGSKA (reference sequence). CDR3 region: CSAGTGFEAAGYTF. In DNA form, the CDR3 reads TGCAGTGCGGGGACAGGGTTTGAGGCTGCTGGCTACACCTTC.

This clonotype was detected a few times. The chain recombines TRBV19 with TRBJ2-3; D may match TRBD1 or TRBD2 (5 bases each). The V gene lost 10 bases and the J gene lost 0 bases, with 8 bases spanning the gap. The germline V gene encodes CDR1 LNHDA and CDR2 SQIVND (reference sequence). The CDR3 contains 12 residues. In DNA form, the CDR3 reads TGTGCCACCCGGGACAGCACAGATACGCAGTATTTT. It specifies CATRDSTDTQYF. The variable domain in full, with the rest retrieved from reference TRBV19 and TRBJ2-3, is DGGITQSPKYLFRKEGQNVTLSCEQNLNHDAMYWYRQDPGQGLRLIYYSQIVNDFQKGDIAEGYSVSREKKESFPLTVTSAQKNPTAFYLCATRDSTDTQYFGPGTRLTVL.

V gene TRBV7-6 combines with J gene TRBJ1-2; 10 bases fit TRBD1. V trimming: 6 bases; J trimming: 8 bases; junction bases outside the gene matches: 6. CDR1 is SGHVS, CDR2 FNYEAQ, per germline. CDR3 length: 13 residues. CDR3 sequence reads: CASSRDRGNGYTF. In DNA form, the CDR3 reads TGTGCCAGCAGTCGGGACAGGGGAAACGGCTACACCTTC.

This clonotype appeared a few times. This chain uses TRBV7-9 with TRBJ2-7; D gene uncertain. Trimming shortened V by 0 bases and J by 0 bases, and 6 bases separated the two germline ends. Per germline, CDR1 SEHNR and CDR2 FQNEAQ (reference sequence). The CDR3 extends over 14 amino acids. CDR3 loop: CASSLASVSYEQYF. The CDR3 DNA follows: TGTGCCAGCAGCTTAGCCTCAGTCTCCTACGAGCAGTACTTC.

This clonotype occurred many times. The rearrangement joins TRBV20-1 to TRBJ1-1; D possibly corresponds to TRBD1 (5 bases). The germline V and J ends were trimmed by 5 bases and 0 bases, with 16 bases remaining between them. The CDR3 loop spans 15 amino acids. Germline-derived CDR1 and CDR2 are DFQATT and SNEGSKA (reference sequence). The chain's CDR3 is CSADRRQRLNTEAFF. CDR3 DNA sequence: TGCAGTGCTGATCGACGACAGAGACTGAACACTGAAGCTTTCTTT.

This clonotype was seen repeatedly, ten times or more. The gene calls are TRBV9 and TRBJ1-2; 8 nucleotides line up with TRBD1. V was pared by 4 bases and J by 2 bases, with 7 bases of the junction left unmatched. CDR1 and CDR2 from the germline V gene are SGDLS and YYNGEE. This CDR3 is built from 15 residues. CDR3 amino acids: CASSSGSGGNYGYTF. For the CDR3, the DNA is TGTGCCAGCAGCTCTGGGTCAGGGGGCAACTATGGCTACACCTTC.

The rearrangement links TRBV5-1 to TRBJ1-1, with D unclear. The germline V gene has CDR1 SGHRS and CDR2 YFSETQ. Trimming took 4 bases from V and 9 from J, leaving 10 bases between them. This CDR3 region has 11 residues. The CDR3 spells CASSGSGKAFF. CDR3 nucleotides: TGCGCCAGCAGCGGGAGCGGGAAAGCTTTCTTT.

This chain joins TRBV12-5 and TRBJ1-1, with 12 bases lining up with TRBD1. This CDR3 region has 17 residues. Germline values: CDR1 LGHNT, CDR2 FRNRAP. The V segment lost 0 bases and the J segment 2 bases; nucleotides outside the gene matches: 4. For the CDR3, the DNA is TGTGCTAGTGGTTTGGTATCGGGACAGGGGGCTAACACTGAAGCTTTCTTT. Translated: CASGLVSGQGANTEAFF.

The chain uses TRBV6-6 and TRBJ2-7; TRBD2 agrees at 7 bases. The ends lost 2 bases at V and 0 bases at J; junction bases unmatched: 7. The CDR3 totals 16 residues. CDR1 is MNHNY, CDR2 SVGAGI, per germline (reference sequence). The CDR3 sequence is CASSYGILASSYEQYF. The CDR3 DNA reads TGTGCCAGCAGTTACGGTATACTAGCGAGCTCCTACGAGCAGTACTTC.

This clonotype showed up many times. The V gene is TRBV7-9, the J gene TRBJ2-1; no clear D gene. The V gene lost 1 base and the J gene lost 8 bases, with 9 bases spanning the gap. Per germline, CDR1 SEHNR and CDR2 FQNEAQ (reference sequence). The CDR3 length is 13 residues. In DNA form, the CDR3 reads TGTGCCAGCAGCTTAGAGGCACTCGATGAGCAGTTCTTC. As protein: CASSLEALDEQFF.

The table lists this clonotype with a few counts. The chain joins TRBV19 to TRBJ1-2; no reliable D call. Between the trimmed V and J ends, which lost 1 base and 5 bases, there was a span of 11 bases. Germline loops: CDR1 LNHDA, CDR2 SQIVND (reference sequence). This CDR3 has 14 amino acids. The CDR3 sequence is CASSIGATPYGYTF. The CDR3 nucleotides read TGTGCCAGTAGTATAGGGGCGACTCCTTATGGCTACACCTTC.

The chain has TRBV6-6 and TRBJ2-1, with a possible D match to TRBD1 (5 bases). The CDR3 sequence is 15 residues long. Trimming took 0 bases from V and 5 from J, leaving 11 bases between them. From germline, CDR1 is MNHNY and CDR2 SVGAGI (reference sequence). The CDR3 coding sequence is TGTGCCAGCAGTTACTCGGGGCCGCAGGACAATGAGCAGTTCTTC. Amino acids: CASSYSGPQDNEQFF.

The table lists this clonotype with many counts. CDR3 coding DNA: TGTGCCAGCAGTGTCCGGGACAGGGAGTTGAATGAGCAGTTCTTC. This codes for CASSVRDRELNEQFF. The chain is built from TRBV27 and TRBJ2-1; 9 bases agree with TRBD1. The junction had 9 bases not matched to a gene; V was cut back by 5 bases and J by 7 bases. Germline V CDR1 and CDR2: MNHEY, SMNVEV (reference sequence). CDR3 size: 15 residues.

The V and J genes are TRBV5-4 and TRBJ2-5, with 7 bases lining up with TRBD2. After removal of 3 bases from V and 7 bases from J, the junction contained 18 bases not matched to a gene. The CDR3 spans 17 residues. Germline V gene lookup returns CDR1 SGHNT and CDR2 YYREEE (reference sequence). The CDR3 loop is CASSSSGLADYRGTQYF. CDR3 in DNA: TGTGCCAGCAGCTCAAGTGGGCTAGCGGATTACCGGGGGACCCAGTACTTC. The full variable domain, in which reference TRBV5-4 and TRBJ2-5 provide the parts outside the CDR3, is ETGVTQSPTHLIKTRGQQVTLRCSSQSGHNTVSWYQQALGQGPQFIFQYYREEENGRGNFPPRFSGLQFPNYSSELNVNALELDDSALYLCASSSSGLADYRGTQYFGPGTRLLVL.

At least ten counts were recorded for this clonotype. V usage is TRBV6-6 and J usage is TRBJ2-5; 7 nucleotides align to TRBD1. Trimming cost V 6 bases and J 4 bases; bases outside gene matches: 8. From germline, CDR1 is MNHNY and CDR2 SVGAGI (reference sequence). The CDR3 contains 14 residues. Here the CDR3 reads CASRPGGSRETQYF. The CDR3 DNA is TGTGCCAGCAGGCCAGGGGGAAGCAGAGAGACCCAGTACTTC.

The chain is built from TRBV11-2 and TRBJ1-5; D not certain. The V gene lost 1 base and the J gene lost 0 bases, with 16 bases spanning the gap. This CDR3 has 18 residues. CDR1 is SGHAT and CDR2 is FQNNGV in the germline V gene. CDR3 DNA sequence: TGTGCCAGCAGCTTAGGGCGTCCGACGGTATATAGCAATCAGCCCCAGCATTTT. It specifies CASSLGRPTVYSNQPQHF.

The genes are TRBV2 and TRBJ2-5; D might be TRBD1 or TRBD2, each matching 5 bases. Trimming cost V 10 bases and J 5 bases, with 23 bases left between them. Germline V gene lookup returns CDR1 SNHLY and CDR2 FYNNEI. The CDR3 loop spans 15 amino acids. CDR3 sequence: CATVRSGTAQETQYF. In DNA, the CDR3 is TGTGCCACCGTCCGATCTGGGACCGCCCAGGAGACCCAGTACTTC.

This clonotype has a count of ten or more. The chain couples TRBV19 to TRBJ1-2; D might be TRBD1 (5 bases). The CDR3 is 15 residues long. The germline gives CDR1 LNHDA, CDR2 SQIVND (reference sequence). Trimming took 5 bases from V and 3 from J, leaving 16 bases between them. The CDR3 reads CASSLLLGAHYGYTF. In DNA form, the CDR3 reads TGTGCCAGTAGTCTCCTTTTAGGGGCCCACTATGGCTACACCTTC.

This clonotype was counted only a few times. As DNA, the CDR3 is TGTGCCAGCAGCTTGGCTCAGGCGAGCTATGGCTACACCTTC. Its translation is CASSLAQASYGYTF. The V and J genes are TRBV5-5 and TRBJ1-2; no reliable D call. V lost 0 bases, J lost 4 bases, and 10 bases lay in between. The CDR3 contains 14 residues. Germline V gene sequence: CDR1 SGHKS, CDR2 YYEKEE (reference sequence).